Listed here are 20 T cell receptor beta chains from one sample, sequenced in a study of cytomegalovirus exposure and HLA in healthy donors. Amplification used 60 Vbeta primers and 13 Jbeta primers. Generated by immunoSEQ multiplex PCR, the TCRdb table keeps only in-frame clones and is missing some. The sample consists of approximately 150,000 clones, approximately 80% of them appearing once. Sequences were obtained from PBMCs. The source is a woman aged 18-29 years in good health and CMV-seropositive.

This clone was counted once. This chain joins TRBV29-1 and TRBJ1-2, with a tentative D call TRBD1 (5 bases). V was cut by 6 bases and J by 5 bases, with 13 bases left in between. CDR3 size: 12 residues. From germline, CDR1 is SQVTM and CDR2 ANQGSEA. This CDR3 reads CSVLGEAYGYTF. The CDR3 coding sequence is TGCAGCGTCCTAGGGGAGGCGTATGGCTACACCTTC.

The J gene is TRBJ2-5, the V gene TRBV4-1, with unresolved D. From germline, CDR1 is MGHRA and CDR2 YSYEKL. The CDR3 totals 17 residues. V was pared by 0 bases and J by 0 bases, with 14 bases between. As DNA, the CDR3 is TGCGCCAGCAGCCAAGAGGGTCGGAGATTGTACCAAGAGACCCAGTACTTC. It encodes CASSQEGRRLYQETQYF.

The rearrangement joins TRBV5-6 to TRBJ2-7; TRBD2 matches at 9 bases. J lost 2 bases, V lost 2 bases, and 2 bases had no gene match. Germline CDR1 and CDR2: SGHDT and YYEEEE. The CDR3 contains 14 residues. The CDR3 is CASSFPSGAYEQYF. The CDR3, as DNA: TGTGCCAGCAGCTTCCCTAGCGGGGCCTACGAGCAGTACTTC.

V is TRBV28 and J is TRBJ2-1, with D uncertain. This CDR3 spans 15 amino acids. The V end was cut by 1 base, the J end by 0 bases, with 7 bases between. CDR1 is MDHEN, CDR2 SYDVKM, per germline. The DNA for the CDR3 is TGTGCCAGCAGTTTATTTCGCGGCTCCTACAATGAGCAGTTCTTC. Amino acid sequence: CASSLFRGSYNEQFF.

This clone was recorded once. The chain employs TRBV4-1 and TRBJ2-1; tentative D call: TRBD2 (6 bases). V shed 0 bases and J shed 4 bases, with 13 bases lying between them. This CDR3 is 16 amino acids long. Germline loops: CDR1 MGHRA, CDR2 YSYEKL. In DNA, the CDR3 is TGCGCCAGCAGCCAAGATAAGAGCGGGCCTTACAATGAGCAGTTCTTC. Protein product: CASSQDKSGPYNEQFF.

This clone was recorded only once. The genes are TRBV19 and TRBJ2-7; no clear D. Germline loops: CDR1 LNHDA, CDR2 SQIVND (reference sequence). The CDR3 totals 13 residues. V lost 6 bases and J 3 bases, leaving 12 bases between the germline ends. The CDR3 loop is CASSVQASYEQYF. The CDR3 bases are TGTGCCAGTAGCGTTCAGGCAAGCTACGAGCAGTACTTC.

The genes are TRBV5-1 and TRBJ2-5; 7 nucleotides match TRBD2. This CDR3 is 16 amino acids long. V shed 4 bases and J 1 base; nucleotides not matched to a gene: 10. From germline, CDR1 is SGHRS and CDR2 YFSETQ. CDR3 sequence: CASSPFWRGFQETQYF. The DNA of the CDR3 is TGCGCCAGCAGCCCGTTCTGGCGGGGGTTCCAAGAGACCCAGTACTTC.

The chain links TRBV18 to TRBJ1-2; 9 bases are shared with TRBD1. V lost 3 bases and J lost 2; bases outside the gene matches: 4. The germline V gene has CDR1 KGHSH and CDR2 LQKENI. The CDR3 length is 15 residues. The CDR3 nucleotides read TGTGCCAGCTCACCTGGGACAGGGAAGAACTATGGCTACACCTTC. Translated, it gives CASSPGTGKNYGYTF.

This chain uses TRBV28 with TRBJ2-1, with TRBD1 matching over 9 bases. CDR1 and CDR2 (germline): MDHEN, SYDVKM. The CDR3 totals 16 residues. The J segment lost 2 bases and the V segment lost 6 bases, leaving 8 bases of the junction unmatched. The CDR3 is CASSQRDRETYNEQFF. CDR3 in DNA: TGTGCCAGCAGCCAAAGGGACAGGGAGACCTACAATGAGCAGTTCTTC.

J is TRBJ2-3 and V is TRBV30; 9 nucleotides match TRBD2. The CDR3 totals 14 residues. The V segment lost 2 bases and the J segment 7 bases; nucleotides outside the gene matches: 7. Germline assignment: CDR1 GTSNPN and CDR2 SVGIG (reference sequence). The CDR3: CAWSSSGGRNTQYF. CDR3 nucleotides: TGTGCCTGGAGTAGTAGCGGGGGCCGGAATACGCAGTATTTT. The whole variable domain, filled in from reference TRBV30 and TRBJ2-3, reads SQTIHQWPATLVQPVGSPLSLECTVEGTSNPNLYWYRQAAGRGLQLLFYSVGIGQISSEVPQNLSASRPQDRQFILSSKKLLLSDSGFYLCAWSSSGGRNTQYFGPGTRLTVL.

The chain combines TRBV4-1 with TRBJ1-5; 7 positions match TRBD1. In germline, CDR1 is MGHRA, CDR2 YSYEKL. Unmatched junction bases numbered 7, after V lost 1 base and J lost 4 bases. There are 16 residues in the CDR3. The CDR3 spells CASSQARGQTNQPQHF. In DNA, the CDR3 is TGCGCCAGCAGCCAAGCAAGGGGGCAGACTAATCAGCCCCAGCATTTT.

Remarks on this clone: The germline gene is not matched at one end of the junction; a read error may be the cause. At the DNA level, this CDR3 is encoded by other sequences in the same sample as well. This chain uses TRBV5-1 with TRBJ2-2; D is perhaps TRBD1 (6 bases). From germline, CDR1 is SGHRS and CDR2 YFSETQ. The CDR3 has 15 residues. The CDR3 here is CASSDRLPNTGELFF. CDR3 DNA: TGCGCCAGCAGCGACAGGCTACCGAACACTGGGGAGCTGTTTTTT.

The chain recombines TRBV10-2 with TRBJ2-5, with 8 bases aligning to TRBD1. V lost 7 bases, J lost 5 bases, and 9 bases stayed unmatched. The CDR3 is made up of 14 amino acids. Germline V gene lookup returns CDR1 WSHSY and CDR2 SAAADI. The CDR3 DNA reads as TGCGCCAGCAAGGACAGGGCCAGCTCGGAGACCCAGTACTTC. Encoded protein: CASKDRASSETQYF.

This chain's CDR3 is CASSRGGTPYNEQFF. The CDR3, as DNA: TGTGCCAGTAGCCGCGGAGGAACCCCCTACAATGAGCAGTTCTTC. V is TRBV19 and J is TRBJ2-1; the D gene is possibly TRBD2 (5 bases). CDR3 length: 15 residues. CDR1 and CDR2 (germline): LNHDA, SQIVND (reference sequence). V lost 6 bases to trimming and J lost 2 bases, with 14 bases between them. Full variable domain (missing parts from reference TRBV19 and TRBJ2-1): DGGITQSPKYLFRKEGQNVTLSCEQNLNHDAMYWYRQDPGQGLRLIYYSQIVNDFQKGDIAEGYSVSREKKESFPLTVTSAQKNPTAFYLCASSRGGTPYNEQFFGPGTRLTVL.

The chain links TRBV6-5 to TRBJ1-2; D not resolved. The CDR3 runs to 13 residues. V was pared by 2 bases and J by 5 bases, with 9 bases between. The germline V gene has CDR1 MNHEY and CDR2 SVGAGI. CDR3 coding DNA: TGTGCCAGCAGTTACCCCTATCCTTATGGCTACACCTTC. It specifies CASSYPYPYGYTF.

V and J are TRBV5-1 and TRBJ1-3; D perhaps matches TRBD1 (5 bases). V was clipped by 5 bases and J by 0 bases, with 18 bases between them. Germline V gene data show CDR1 as SGHRS and CDR2 as YFSETQ. This CDR3 is 17 amino acids long. The CDR3 sequence: CASSYSSDIFSGNTIYF. CDR3 nucleotide sequence: TGCGCCAGCAGTTATTCATCGGACATATTCTCTGGAAACACCATATATTTT. The full variable domain, completed using reference TRBV5-1 and TRBJ1-3, is KAGVTQTPRYLIKTRGQQVTLSCSPISGHRSVSWYQQTPGQGLQFLFEYFSETQRNKGNFPGRFSGRQFSNSRSEMNVSTLELGDSALYLCASSYSSDIFSGNTIYFGEGSWLTVV.

This chain uses TRBV5-4 with TRBJ2-2, with D maybe TRBD1 (6 bases). The CDR3 totals 15 residues. Germline-derived CDR1 and CDR2 are SGHNT and YYREEE (reference sequence). V gave up 4 bases and J gave up 4 bases, with 14 bases separating them. The CDR3 protein is CASSLQDRFTGELFF. The CDR3 DNA reads as TGTGCCAGCAGCCTACAGGACAGATTCACCGGGGAGCTGTTTTTT.

This chain uses TRBV7-2 with TRBJ1-5, with 7 bases lining up with TRBD1. The germline V gene encodes CDR1 SGHTA and CDR2 FQGNSA. Germline trimming cut 2 bases from V and 4 bases from J; bases unmatched to any gene: 8. CDR3 length: 16 residues. CDR3 in amino acids: CASSLRGRDWNQPQHF. The CDR3 coding sequence is TGTGCCAGCAGCTTAAGGGGGCGGGATTGGAATCAGCCCCAGCATTTT.

This clone was counted a few times. Other DNA sequences in this sample translate to the same CDR3. The gene calls are TRBV28 and TRBJ2-5; D unclear. The DNA end is more similar to TRBJ2-7, so the J call may be wrong. The germline V gene encodes CDR1 MDHEN and CDR2 SYDVKM. CDR3 length: 11 amino acids. Written as DNA, the CDR3 is TGTGCCAGCAGCCCTGACTACGAGCAGTACTTC. Protein: CASSPDYEQYF.

This clone was detected only a few times. V gene TRBV4-3 combines with J gene TRBJ1-1; D might be TRBD1 (6 bases). Trimming pared 0 bases from V and 1 base from J, leaving 6 bases between. The germline gives CDR1 LGHNA, CDR2 YSLEER. There are 14 residues in the CDR3. The CDR3 region has the DNA TGCGCCAGCAGCCAAGACAGGGGGAACACTGAAGCTTTCTTT. Residues: CASSQDRGNTEAFF.